The T cell receptor (beta chain) described here comes from a study of control samples from healthy donors and cancer patients. Repertoires were generated with immunoSEQ multiplex PCR, while TCRdb's copy carries only in-frame clones and drops some. The profile covers about 57,000 clones, with around 93% appearing a single time and about 0.99% taken by the ten largest. V shed 3 bases and J shed 2 bases, with 7 bases lying between them. This CDR3 is 13 amino acids long. The germline CDR1 and CDR2 sequences are ENHRY and SYGVKD. What was sequenced was PBMCs. The TCR was taken from a man younger than 45 with colorectal cancer. V usage is TRBV10-3 and J usage is TRBJ1-2; D unresolved. The CDR3 here is CAISDGRNYGYTF. The CDR3 DNA reads as TGTGCCATCAGTGATGGACGGAACTATGGCTACACCTTC.